This T cell receptor beta chain stems from a study of T and B cells in COVID-19 patients. Study context: COVID-19 patients gave peripheral blood either during active infection or after recovery.

Multiplex PCR with BIOMED2 TRB-A/B primer pools amplified TRB rearrangements. Using its own MiXCR run on the multiplex PCR reads, TCRdb lists one record per CDR3 protein. This sample has 20,000 to 25,000 distinct CDR3 sequences, with about 32% found just once. This clonotype has only a few counts. Its antigen is not identified. Study-level findings and limits: The recovered cohort had roughly 2,200 exclusive TCR clusters, including approximately 31 low generation probability clusters.

The V gene's germline CDR1 is MNHEY and CDR2 SVGAGI. The V and J ends lost 5 bases and 2 bases respectively, with 13 bases between them. The CDR3 consists of 14 residues. Blood genomic DNA input for TRB amplification was about 240-550 ng. The chain is built from TRBV6-5 and TRBJ2-7; possible D gene TRBD2, 6 bases. This sequence originates from a human donor who had recovered from COVID-19. Sequencing input: blood. The CDR3 nucleotides read TGTGCCAGCAGTGGGGGGACGGATACCTACGAGCAGTACTTC. Translated, it gives CASSGGTDTYEQYF.